The present TCR beta chain was sequenced within a study of blood T cell repertoires in COVID-19 (TCRdb year 2020). For the study in its entirety: Samples from collaborators originated in the United States, Italy and Spain and spanned both the acute and convalescent phases of COVID-19. The material from the prospective study consisted of cDNA or gDNA derived from T cells, B-cell-depleted T cells, or PBMCs. The dataset comprised deeply sampled blood TCRbeta repertoires from subjects exposed to, actively infected with, or recovered from COVID-19. The repertoires were made available in a free public database intended to serve as a resource for research on the immune response to SARS-CoV-2. Samples came from the ongoing ImmuneRACE study (first 160 participants) plus 1,254 subjects from 6 global collaborators. A de-identified subject ID, COVID-19 status, age in years and sex were almost always included in the sample metadata. Where available, HLA class I and class II types were taken from metadata supplied by the sample provider and were not determined by assay-based typing.

Samples from volunteer blood donors who had recovered from COVID-19 were contributed by a second Seattle source. Collaborating institutions collected whole blood in K2EDTA tubes following their own protocols. Collaborator samples were shipped for TCRbeta analysis as frozen whole blood, isolated PBMCs, or DNA extracted from either sample type. Trimming leaves V shorter by 3 bases and J shorter by 5 bases, with the junction holding 2 bases beyond the gene matches. In the germline V gene (reference sequence), CDR1 corresponds to SEHNR and CDR2 to FQNEAQ. Including cysteine and phenylalanine, the CDR3 has 14 amino acids. The DNA shown is the 42-base CDR3, in frame from base 1. Overall results and qualifications from the work: The amount of clinical and demographic metadata varied by source and participant and was provided uncurated.

The immunoSEQ Assay, a bias-controlled multiplex PCR, was used to amplify TCRbeta CDR3 regions from genomic DNA. The original methods were these. Within the assay, amplification of reference gene primers was used to estimate how many nucleated cells each sample contained. To quantify the absolute abundance of each unique TCRbeta CDR3 rearrangement, sequence reads were collapsed and filtered. For each sample, productive Simpson clonality was calculated as the square root of Simpson's diversity index over productive rearrangements. The table comes from immuneACCESS by way of TCRdb, which keeps in-frame sequences with V and J called. Part of the clones is missing from these tables; in studies checked, under half for an unresolved V gene and the rest for unknown reasons. That table is the source of V, J and clone size, and D and trimming were worked out from the DNA. This sample comprises about 160,000 clones, around 85% of them detected only once. The top ten clones comprise roughly 1.1% of the sample.

Concerning this clone: The antigen it binds to is not known. No quality values exist for individual bases; no much larger clone is one base distant.

The chain employs TRBV7-9 and TRBJ2-3; 10 central nucleotides agree with TRBD2. This receptor was identified in a man in his 60s who had recovered from COVID-19. Sequencing input: peripheral blood. The sequence in DNA is TGTGCCAGCAGCTTGGGACTAGCGAGAGATACGCAGTATTTT. This sequence encodes CASSLGLARDTQYF.